The 27 T cell receptor beta chains listed next were all sequenced from one sample in a study of Tregs in tolerant kidney transplant recipients. Repertoires were generated with immunoSEQ multiplex PCR, while TCRdb's copy carries only in-frame clones and drops some. There are about 240,000 clones in the sample; roughly four fifths occur only once, and around 0.61% lies in the top ten. The source material was CD4+ T cells from blood. The receptors here all came from a human donor in good health.

This clone was picked up one time. The CDR3 sequence: CASSPLAGTISYNEQFF. CDR3 coding DNA: TGTGCCAGCAGCCCCCTGGCCGGGACAATCTCCTACAATGAGCAGTTCTTC. This sequence joins TRBV11-2 and TRBJ2-1; maybe TRBD1 (6 bases). There are 17 residues in the CDR3. V lost 5 bases, J lost 0 bases, and 17 bases lay in between. Germline loops: CDR1 SGHAT, CDR2 FQNNGV.

The V and J genes are TRBV19 and TRBJ1-1; 11 bases line up with TRBD1. This CDR3 spans 16 amino acids. Germline CDR1 and CDR2: LNHDA and SQIVND (reference sequence). Trimming took 4 bases from V and 3 from J; bases not matched to a gene: 7. CDR3: CASSSRDRGKYTEAFF. The CDR3 nucleotides are TGTGCCAGTAGTAGCCGGGACAGGGGGAAGTACACTGAAGCTTTCTTT.

This chain connects TRBV6-5 to TRBJ2-2; a possible D gene is TRBD1 (5 bases). The germline V gene encodes CDR1 MNHEY and CDR2 SVGAGI. V gave up 10 bases and J gave up 0 bases, with 12 bases separating them. This CDR3 has 14 amino acids. CDR3 amino acids: CATRAGTNTGELFF. The CDR3 nucleotides are TGTGCCACCAGGGCTGGGACGAACACCGGGGAGCTGTTTTTT.

The gene calls are TRBV6-1 and TRBJ2-7, with TRBD2 matching over 7 bases. Germline CDR1 reads MNHNS; CDR2 reads SASEGT. CDR3 length equals 13 residues. The V segment lost 7 bases and the J segment 3 bases; nucleotides outside the gene matches: 6. The CDR3 nucleotides read TGTGCCAGCAACAAACTAGCGAGCTACGAGCAGTACTTC. Translation: CASNKLASYEQYF.

The chain couples TRBV7-3 to TRBJ1-4; 8 bases match TRBD1. CDR3 size: 13 residues. Looked up from germline, CDR1 is SGHTA and CDR2 is FQGTGA. Trimming at V came to 5 bases and at J to 8 bases, leaving 4 bases not matched to a gene. The CDR3 nucleotides read TGTGCCAGCAGCCCCGGGACAGGCGAAAAACTGTTTTTT. Translated: CASSPGTGEKLFF.

The chain has TRBV30 and TRBJ1-5; tentative D call: TRBD1 (5 bases). V lost 5 bases, J lost 2 bases, and 10 bases lay in between. This CDR3 has 13 residues. Germline CDR1 reads GTSNPN; CDR2 reads SVGIG (reference sequence). This chain's CDR3 is CAWGEQGNQPQHF. The CDR3 DNA follows: TGTGCCTGGGGGGAACAGGGCAATCAGCCCCAGCATTTT.

The CDR3 coding sequence is TGTGCCAGCAGCTTAGCCCCCGGGGGGCTGGGGGGGGATACGCAGTATTTT. Protein: CASSLAPGGLGGDTQYF. The rearrangement uses TRBV7-2 and TRBJ2-3; D might be TRBD2 (7 bases). Between the trimmed V and J ends, which lost 0 bases and 6 bases, there was a span of 19 bases. This CDR3 has 17 amino acids. Germline CDR1 and CDR2: SGHTA and FQGNSA.

V usage is TRBV25-1 and J usage is TRBJ2-7; TRBD1 aligns across 10 bases. Trimming at V came to 7 bases and at J to 4 bases, leaving 7 bases not matched to a gene. In germline, CDR1 is MGHDK, CDR2 SYGVNS. The CDR3 sequence is 14 residues long. CDR3 nucleotide sequence: TGTGCCAGCACTCTCGGGACAGGGGTATACGAGCAGTACTTC. Translated, it gives CASTLGTGVYEQYF.

This clone was counted only a few times. This sequence joins TRBV5-8 and TRBJ2-6, with TRBD1 identical over 9 bases. This CDR3 is 17 amino acids long. J was trimmed by 0 bases and V by 5 bases; bases with no gene match: 6. CDR1 and CDR2 (germline): SGHTS, YDEGEE. In DNA form, the CDR3 reads TGTGCCAGCAGTCCCGGACAGGGGCACTCTGGGGCCAACGTCCTGACTTTC. Protein sequence: CASSPGQGHSGANVLTF.

The chain combines TRBV5-1 with TRBJ1-3; perhaps TRBD1 as D (5 bases). Germline loops: CDR1 SGHRS, CDR2 YFSETQ. Trimming removed 4 bases at V and 14 bases at J, with 13 bases between. The CDR3 spans 11 residues. This CDR3 is CASSQDSLLYF. CDR3 bases: TGCGCCAGCAGCCAAGACAGCCTGTTATATTTT.

V and J are TRBV5-5 and TRBJ1-2; D not resolved. Germline assignment: CDR1 SGHKS and CDR2 YYEKEE (reference sequence). The CDR3 sequence is 15 residues long. V lost 3 bases to trimming and J lost 5 bases, with 17 bases between them. CDR3: CASSSGPSPGYGYTF. In nucleotides, the CDR3 is TGTGCCAGCAGCTCGGGCCCCTCACCGGGGTATGGCTACACCTTC. The whole variable domain, remainder taken from reference TRBV5-5 and TRBJ1-2, is DAGVTQSPTHLIKTRGQQVTLRCSPISGHKSVSWYQQVLGQGPQFIFQYYEKEERGRGNFPDRFSARQFPNYSSELNVNALLLGDSALYLCASSSGPSPGYGYTFGSGTRLTVV.

V usage is TRBV7-3 and J usage is TRBJ2-1; no reliable D call. CDR3 length: 12 amino acids. Trimming shortened V by 1 base and J by 6 bases, and 4 bases separated the two germline ends. In germline, CDR1 is SGHTA, CDR2 FQGTGA. The CDR3 DNA reads TGTGCCAGCAGCTTAATCGGCAATGAGCAGTTCTTC. It codes for CASSLIGNEQFF.

V and J are TRBV2 and TRBJ2-6; D is uncertain. The CDR3 runs to 14 residues. V dropped 5 bases and J dropped 0 bases, with 5 bases sitting between them. Germline loops: CDR1 SNHLY, CDR2 FYNNEI. The CDR3 spells CASSMSSGANVLTF. CDR3 bases: TGTGCCAGCAGTATGAGCTCTGGGGCCAACGTCCTGACTTTC.

This clone was found a few times. J is TRBJ2-7 and V is TRBV7-8, with 10 bases lining up with TRBD1. Trimming at V came to 3 bases and at J to 10 bases, leaving 3 bases not matched to a gene. The CDR3 sequence is 12 residues long. The germline CDR1 and CDR2 sequences are SGHVS and FQNEAQ. Here the CDR3 DNA reads TGTGCCAGCAGCTTCGACAGGGGGCAACAGTACTTC. Protein sequence: CASSFDRGQQYF.

The chain combines TRBV5-6 with TRBJ2-1; TRBD1 matches at 10 bases. The CDR3 runs 15 residues. Germline V lookup: CDR1 SGHDT, CDR2 YYEEEE. Germline trimming cut 3 bases from V and 4 bases from J; bases unmatched to any gene: 4. As DNA, the CDR3 is TGTGCCAGCAGCTGGGGACAGGGGACATACAATGAGCAGTTCTTC. Translation gives CASSWGQGTYNEQFF.

This rearrangement joins TRBV4-2 to TRBJ2-7; 7 nucleotides match TRBD2. The trim removed 2 bases at V and 3 bases at J, leaving 7 bases unmatched. CDR1 is LGHNA, CDR2 YNFKEQ, per germline. This CDR3 has 15 residues. The CDR3 spells CASSQSIRGDYEQYF. The CDR3, as DNA: TGTGCCAGCAGCCAATCGATCCGGGGGGACTACGAGCAGTACTTC.

V is TRBV4-2 and J is TRBJ2-2; D is undetermined. The CDR3 has 16 amino acids. Trimming took 0 bases from V and 3 from J, leaving 11 bases between them. CDR1 is LGHNA and CDR2 is YNFKEQ in the germline V gene. CDR3 sequence: CASSQDVVSDTGELFF. DNA of the CDR3: TGTGCCAGCAGCCAAGATGTAGTGTCGGACACCGGGGAGCTGTTTTTT.

The chain combines TRBV5-4 with TRBJ2-1; D is unclear. Trimming removed 4 bases from V and 9 bases from J, with 14 bases in between. The CDR3 runs to 13 residues. Germline CDR1 SGHNT, CDR2 YYREEE (reference sequence). CDR3 DNA sequence: TGTGCCAGCAGCGGGAACAAGGGTTCTGAGCAGTTCTTC. This gives the protein CASSGNKGSEQFF.

V gene TRBV7-6 combines with J gene TRBJ1-2, with D perhaps matching TRBD1 (6 bases). V was cut by 0 bases and J by 6 bases, with 14 bases left in between. CDR1 and CDR2 (germline): SGHVS, FNYEAQ. This CDR3 is built from 15 residues. The CDR3 loop reads CASSLANPGEHGYTF. The DNA for the CDR3 is TGTGCCAGCAGCTTAGCGAATCCAGGGGAACATGGCTACACCTTC.

This chain links TRBV28 with TRBJ2-7; 10 bases are shared with TRBD1. The CDR3 is 16 residues long. V trimming: 2 bases; J trimming: 3 bases; junction bases outside the gene matches: 7. Germline V CDR1 and CDR2: MDHEN, SYDVKM. The DNA of the CDR3 is TGTGCCAGCAGTTTAGGATACGGGACAGGGGTCTACGAGCAGTACTTC. Its translation is CASSLGYGTGVYEQYF.

This chain connects TRBV5-5 to TRBJ2-1, with 7 bases aligning to TRBD1. Germline V lookup: CDR1 SGHKS, CDR2 YYEKEE (reference sequence). V dropped 4 bases and J dropped 5; count of bases not matched to a gene: 6. This CDR3 has 14 amino acids. The CDR3 nucleotides read TGTGCCAGCAGCCCGACCGGGACAGACAATGAGCAGTTCTTC. This translates into CASSPTGTDNEQFF.

V usage is TRBV5-1 and J usage is TRBJ2-7, with D perhaps TRBD1 (5 bases). The V end lost 2 bases, the J end lost 2 bases, and 20 bases lay between the germline ends. There are 17 residues in the CDR3. Germline V gene data show CDR1 as SGHRS and CDR2 as YFSETQ. CDR3 amino acids: CASSLTRRQGRAYEQYF. CDR3 coding DNA: TGCGCCAGCAGCTTAACGAGGCGGCAGGGAAGGGCCTACGAGCAGTACTTC. Combining the CDR3 with reference TRBV5-1 and TRBJ2-7 gives the whole variable domain KAGVTQTPRYLIKTRGQQVTLSCSPISGHRSVSWYQQTPGQGLQFLFEYFSETQRNKGNFPGRFSGRQFSNSRSEMNVSTLELGDSALYLCASSLTRRQGRAYEQYFGPGTRLTVT.

The gene calls are TRBV6-1 and TRBJ2-5; D perhaps matches TRBD1 (6 bases). Germline loops: CDR1 MNHNS, CDR2 SASEGT. CDR3 length: 15 amino acids. Trimming stripped 6 bases from V and 2 bases from J, with 16 bases between. CDR3 protein: CASRRRQESQETQYF. CDR3 nucleotide sequence: TGTGCCAGCAGACGCCGACAGGAGTCACAAGAGACCCAGTACTTC.

V and J are TRBV30 and TRBJ1-1; 8 bases align to TRBD1. The CDR3 has 20 amino acids. J gave up 0 bases and V 4 bases, and 22 bases lay outside the gene matches. Germline V CDR1 and CDR2: GTSNPN, SVGIG (reference sequence). The CDR3, as DNA: TGTGCCTGGATGCCCGGACAGGGAAGAAACCTACGGACCATGAACACTGAAGCTTTCTTT. Its protein is CAWMPGQGRNLRTMNTEAFF. The full variable domain, its missing parts supplied by reference TRBV30 and TRBJ1-1, is SQTIHQWPATLVQPVGSPLSLECTVEGTSNPNLYWYRQAAGRGLQLLFYSVGIGQISSEVPQNLSASRPQDRQFILSSKKLLLSDSGFYLCAWMPGQGRNLRTMNTEAFFGQGTRLTVV.

The V call is TRBV5-6, the J call TRBJ2-5; maybe TRBD1 (6 bases). The CDR3 spans 15 residues. Trimming took off 5 bases at V and 7 bases at J, with 21 bases between the two ends. Looked up from germline, CDR1 is SGHDT and CDR2 is YYEEEE. The CDR3 DNA reads TGTGCCAGCAGTTACACCTTTACACAGGGTTCGACCCAGTACTTC. Its protein is CASSYTFTQGSTQYF.

The chain joins TRBV29-1 to TRBJ2-7; D is uncertain. The CDR3 extends over 12 amino acids. V was cut by 3 bases and J by 6 bases, with 12 bases left in between. Germline lookup yields CDR1 SQVTM and CDR2 ANQGSEA. CDR3 nucleotides: TGCAGCGTTGACGGCAGAACGGGCGAGCAGTACTTC. Protein sequence: CSVDGRTGEQYF.

The chain carries TRBV5-1 and TRBJ2-1; D is tentatively TRBD1 or TRBD2 (5 bases each). Germline V gives CDR1 SGHRS, CDR2 YFSETQ. Trimming took 0 bases from V and 9 from J, leaving 13 bases between them. CDR3 length: 14 amino acids. The chain's CDR3 is CASSLGGVGGEQFF. DNA of the CDR3: TGCGCCAGCAGCTTGGGAGGGGTTGGCGGTGAGCAGTTCTTC.